This record covers a single T cell receptor beta chain. The antigen is undetermined. In germline, CDR1 is LGHDT, CDR2 YNNKEL (reference sequence). CDR3 length equals 13 residues. V shed 5 bases and J 11 bases; nucleotides not matched to a gene: 8. Overall study findings and caveats: Tumor Treg TCRs overlapped most with tumor naive CD4+ cells. Tumor memory CD4+ T cell TCR gene usage was found to cluster with blood and lymph node memory CD4+ cells and with lymph node naive CD4+ cells. The larger-cohort validation was restricted to a single TCR beta V-J rearrangement rather than whole repertoires.

Cells sorted as Tregs were CD4+, CD25+ and CD127-/low. After constant-region reverse-primer amplification, full-length variable regions underwent semi-nested PCR with Nested Universal Primer A. TCRdb ran MiXCR on the 5' RACE reads and lists one entry per CDR3 protein. Seen here are 35,000 to 45,000 distinct CDR3 sequences, roughly 22% observed once, and the top ten hold approximately 4.5%. The rearrangement links TRBV3-1 to TRBJ2-1; TRBD2 matches 8 bases. The source of this sequence is a female donor with breast cancer. The specimen was Tregs sorted from a lymph node. CDR3 DNA: TGTGCCAGCAGCTTGGGACTAGGGAATAAGCAGTTCTTC. Translation gives CASSLGLGNKQFF.